This TCR beta chain was captured in a study of T-cell reconstitution after alpha-beta-depleted transplantation in children. Findings and limits, study-wide: Several hundred graft clones that had expanded were reportedly the source of alpha-beta T cells about two months after transplant.

Trimming removed 7 bases from V and 0 bases from J, with 15 bases in between. Germline CDR1 is MNHEY and CDR2 is SVGAGI. This CDR3 comprises 15 residues. Concerning this clonotype: The antigen remains undetermined.

Construction of the TCRbeta library involved unique molecular identifiers. From the PCR reads, TCRdb called clonotypes with MiXCR, one entry per CDR3 protein. The repertoire holds approximately 300,000 distinct CDR3 sequences, with around 10% as singletons. The specimen comprised PBMCs, sampled before TCRalphabeta/CD19-depleted stem cell transplant. This TCR was sampled from a boy under two years old with acute myeloid leukemia, due to receive a stem cell transplant. The chain has TRBV6-5 and TRBJ1-1; no reliable D call. The chain's CDR3 is CASKFSWLLNTEAFF. In DNA, the CDR3 is TGTGCCAGCAAGTTTTCGTGGCTCCTGAACACTGAAGCTTTCTTT.